A selection of T cell receptor beta chains follows, all from one sample in a study of shared clonotypes between healthy human individuals. The data were produced by immunoSEQ multiplex PCR, yet TCRdb's version contains in-frame clones alone and is incomplete. The repertoire holds nearly 1,000,000 clones, 76% seen once, with over 1.3% in the top ten. Sample: memory CD4+ T cells sorted from blood. These receptors all stem from a man aged 18-30 years in good health. Each CDR3 is given with its conserved first and last residue. D genes are given only for firm matches. Part of the rows lack a size; the others show once, few, many or a class for expanded clones.

abundance | j_gene | v_gene | d_gene | CDR3aa | CDR3nt
- | TRBJ2-3 | TRBV7-3 | TRBD1 | CASSPDPIGGTQYF | TGTGCCAGCAGCCCGGACCCCATAGGGGGCACGCAGTATTTT
- | TRBJ2-7 | TRBV10-3 | TRBD1 | CAITTDRAYEQYF | TGTGCCATCACCACGGACAGGGCCTACGAGCAGTACTTC
- | TRBJ1-5 | TRBV18 | - | CASSIRPEENQPQHF | TGTGCCAGCTCAATAAGACCGGAAGAAAATCAGCCCCAGCATTTT
- | TRBJ2-7 | TRBV30 | TRBD2 | CAWSAGWTSGSSYEQYF | TGTGCCTGGAGTGCCGGATGGACTAGCGGAAGCTCCTACGAGCAGTACTTC
many | TRBJ2-7 | TRBV7-2 | - | CASSFPEIGYEQYF | TGTGCCAGCAGCTTCCCCGAGATCGGGTACGAGCAGTACTTC
- | TRBJ2-3 | TRBV7-2 | TRBD2 | CASSFLAGADTQYF | TGTGCCAGCAGTTTCCTAGCGGGAGCGGATACGCAGTATTTT
many | TRBJ1-3 | TRBV5-5 | - | CASSLGGEGDTIYF | TGTGCCAGCAGCTTGGGCGGGGAAGGGGACACCATATATTTT
- | TRBJ2-5 | TRBV6-1 | TRBD2 | CASSRLAGDQETQYF | TGTGCCAGCAGTCGACTAGCGGGGGACCAAGAGACCCAGTACTTC
- | TRBJ1-5 | TRBV19 | - | CASSAREGQPQHF | TGTGCCAGTAGTGCAAGGGAAGGTCAGCCCCAGCATTTT
few | TRBJ2-3 | TRBV7-2 | - | CASSSLRTTQYF | TGTGCCAGCAGCTCTCTAAGAACTACGCAGTATTTT
- | TRBJ1-4 | TRBV12-1 | - | CASSPGQVREKLFF | TGTGCCAGCAGCCCTGGACAGGTTAGGGAAAAACTGTTTTTT
- | TRBJ2-7 | TRBV11-2 | TRBD1 | CASSPGQLSYEQYF | TGTGCCAGCAGCCCGGGACAGCTCTCCTACGAGCAGTACTTC
few | TRBJ2-3 | TRBV27 | - | CASSSSPYTDTDTQYF | TGTGCCAGCAGTTCATCCCCGTATACCGACACAGATACGCAGTATTTT
- | TRBJ2-2 | TRBV2 | - | CASTWQTGELFF | TGTGCCAGCACGTGGCAAACCGGGGAGCTGTTTTTT
- | TRBJ2-5 | TRBV28 | TRBD1 | CASSDGTGVQETQYF | TGTGCCAGCAGTGACGGGACAGGGGTTCAAGAGACCCAGTACTTC
- | TRBJ1-1 | TRBV2 | - | CASSETGLEAFF | TGTGCCAGCAGTGAGACGGGACTTGAAGCTTTCTTT
- | TRBJ2-7 | TRBV30 | TRBD2 | CAWNGGGAIRHEQYF | TGTGCCTGGAACGGCGGGGGGGCGATCCGCCACGAGCAGTACTTC
- | TRBJ2-7 | TRBV7-2 | - | CASSSPTIYEQYF | TGTGCCAGCAGCTCTCCGACCATCTACGAGCAGTACTTC
- | TRBJ2-2 | TRBV28 | TRBD2 | CASTTPGLAGGTNTGELFF | TGTGCCAGCACCACACCAGGGCTAGCGGGGGGTACGAACACCGGGGAGCTGTTTTTT
- | TRBJ2-5 | TRBV7-9 | - | CASSPSQGRAETQYF | TGTGCCAGCAGCCCGAGTCAGGGACGGGCGGAGACCCAGTACTTC
- | TRBJ2-5 | TRBV27 | - | CASSFYGDYQETQYF | TGTGCCAGCAGTTTTTACGGGGACTACCAAGAGACCCAGTACTTC
many | TRBJ1-1 | TRBV7-9 | TRBD1 | CASSLGGGWNTEAFF | TGTGCCAGCAGCTTAGGAGGGGGCTGGAACACTGAAGCTTTCTTT
- | TRBJ1-2 | TRBV27 | - | CASSPLDRNYGYTF | TGTGCCAGCAGTCCCCTGGATCGTAACTATGGCTACACCTTC
- | TRBJ1-4 | TRBV5-6 | - | CASSFWRLNEKLFF | TGTGCCAGCAGCTTTTGGCGTCTAAATGAAAAACTGTTTTTT
once | TRBJ2-5 | TRBV2 | - | CASGGQGETQYF | TGTGCCTCCGGGGGCCAGGGGGAGACCCAGTACTTC
- | TRBJ1-2 | TRBV12-5 | - | CASGLGTANYGYTF | TGTGCTAGTGGTTTGGGAACAGCCAACTATGGCTACACCTTC
- | TRBJ1-5 | TRBV6-6 | TRBD1 | CASSKDRDDQPQHF | TGTGCCAGCAGTAAGGACAGGGACGATCAGCCCCAGCATTTT
- | TRBJ1-4 | TRBV2 | TRBD1 | CASIKRTGGNEKLFF | TGTGCCAGCATCAAGAGGACAGGGGGCAATGAAAAACTGTTTTTT